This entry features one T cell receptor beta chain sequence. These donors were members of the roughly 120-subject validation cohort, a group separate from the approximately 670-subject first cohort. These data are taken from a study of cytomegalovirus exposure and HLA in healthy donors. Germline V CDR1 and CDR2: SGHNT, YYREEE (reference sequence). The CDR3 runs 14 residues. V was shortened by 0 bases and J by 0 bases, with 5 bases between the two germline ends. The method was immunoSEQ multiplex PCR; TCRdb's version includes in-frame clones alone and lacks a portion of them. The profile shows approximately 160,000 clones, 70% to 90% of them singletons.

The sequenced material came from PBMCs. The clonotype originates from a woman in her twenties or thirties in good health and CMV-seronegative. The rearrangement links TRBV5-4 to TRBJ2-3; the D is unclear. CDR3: CASSLGASTDTQYF. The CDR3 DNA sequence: TGTGCCAGCAGCTTGGGGGCGAGCACAGATACGCAGTATTTT.